This TCR beta chain was identified during a study of cytomegalovirus exposure and HLA in healthy donors. Notes on the study in general: Reports credit the classifier with highly specific, highly sensitive diagnosis of cytomegalovirus status. In vitro checks showed that a few CMV-associated chains really do target CMV antigens.

TCRdb's copy holds only in-frame clones and misses some; the assay was immunoSEQ multiplex PCR. The table lists 300,000 to 400,000 clones, nearly 90% of them singletons. This clone was picked up one time. The antigen is not known. The CDR3 sequence is 15 residues long. Germline V gene lookup returns CDR1 MNHEY and CDR2 SVGAGI. Trimming removed 2 bases from V and 2 bases from J, with 11 bases in between. The source material was PBMCs. The clonotype comes from a man younger than 45 in good health and CMV-seronegative. The rearrangement links TRBV6-5 to TRBJ2-3; D may be TRBD1 (6 bases). The CDR3 nucleotides are TGTGCCAGCAGTTACGGACAGAGCTCCACAGATACGCAGTATTTT. This translates into CASSYGQSSTDTQYF.